The 20 T cell receptor beta chains presented below share a single source sample, sequenced in a study of blood T cell repertoires in COVID-19. Sequencing was performed with immunoSEQ multiplex PCR; in TCRdb, only in-frame clones are kept and a portion is missing. The data hold tens of thousands of clones, with over 80% observed a single time. Sequenced input: peripheral blood. The receptors come from a man between 60 and 75 years old with active or convalescent COVID-19.

The chain recombines TRBV10-3 with TRBJ2-1, with TRBD2 matching over 14 bases. CDR1 and CDR2 (germline): ENHRY, SYGVKD. V shed 6 bases, J shed 5 bases, and the junction held 6 bases outside the gene matches. This CDR3 is built from 16 residues. For the CDR3, the DNA is TGTGCCATCAGCCCGGCGGGACTAGCGGGGGACAATGAGCAGTTCTTC. Amino acid sequence: CAISPAGLAGDNEQFF.

V gene TRBV6-1 combines with J gene TRBJ1-5; TRBD1 matches at 11 bases. The ends lost 3 bases at V and 4 bases at J; junction bases unmatched: 5. Germline values: CDR1 MNHNS, CDR2 SASEGT. The CDR3 contains 16 residues. The CDR3 reads CASSERTGGSNQPQHF. The CDR3 nucleotides are TGTGCCAGCAGTGAGAGGACAGGGGGCTCTAATCAGCCCCAGCATTTT.

This sequence joins TRBV7-2 and TRBJ1-5, with D maybe TRBD1 (5 bases). V was trimmed by 1 base and J by 4 bases, leaving 11 bases between them. The CDR3 is 15 amino acids. CDR1 SGHTA and CDR2 FQGNSA come from the germline V gene. In nucleotides, the CDR3 is TGTGCCAGCAGCTTAGGTCCAGGGCTTAATCAGCCCCAGCATTTT. Translating gives CASSLGPGLNQPQHF.

This sequence joins TRBV10-3 and TRBJ2-7; 7 positions match TRBD1. CDR1 is ENHRY, CDR2 SYGVKD, per germline. The CDR3 contains 14 residues. J was trimmed by 7 bases and V by 7 bases; bases with no gene match: 13. The DNA for the CDR3 is TGTGCCATCACCGAGCGACAGGGACGTGAAGAGCAGTACTTC. It translates to CAITERQGREEQYF.

The rearrangement links TRBV5-1 to TRBJ1-5; D not resolved. CDR1 and CDR2 (germline): SGHRS, YFSETQ. CDR3 size: 15 residues. V was pared by 4 bases and J by 0 bases, with 11 bases between. The CDR3 DNA sequence: TGCGCCAGCAGCCCGACACCGTATAGCAATCAGCCCCAGCATTTT. Amino acid sequence: CASSPTPYSNQPQHF.

The chain is built from TRBV12-5 and TRBJ2-7; 11 nucleotides agree with TRBD1. CDR3 length: 14 amino acids. Unmatched junction bases numbered 3, after V lost 5 bases and J lost 3 bases. Germline loops: CDR1 LGHNT, CDR2 FRNRAP. The chain's CDR3 is CASGVGTGGYEQYF. The CDR3 DNA reads as TGTGCTAGTGGTGTCGGGACAGGGGGCTACGAGCAGTACTTC.

A word on this clone: This same CDR3 is encoded by further DNA sequences in the sample. The rearrangement links TRBV6-5 to TRBJ1-4, with D perhaps TRBD1 (6 bases). The germline V gene has CDR1 MNHEY and CDR2 SVGAGI. V was clipped by 5 bases and J by 2 bases, with 9 bases between them. The CDR3 consists of 14 residues. CDR3: CASSPGATNEKLFF. The CDR3 DNA sequence: TGTGCCAGCAGTCCAGGGGCGACTAATGAAAAACTGTTTTTT.

The chain has TRBV18 and TRBJ2-7; TRBD2 might be the D (6 bases). The CDR3 consists of 16 residues. Germline V gene data show CDR1 as KGHSH and CDR2 as LQKENI. Trimming removed 6 bases from V and 0 bases from J, with 18 bases in between. The CDR3 protein is CASSTYVGTGSYEQYF. The CDR3 DNA sequence: TGTGCCAGCTCGACCTACGTGGGGACTGGCTCCTACGAGCAGTACTTC.

This clone appeared a single time. The gene calls are TRBV29-1 and TRBJ1-4; 7 nucleotides line up with TRBD1. Germline CDR1 and CDR2: SQVTM and ANQGSEA. The junction had 7 bases not matched to a gene; V was cut back by 6 bases and J by 0 bases. There are 15 residues in the CDR3. CDR3 loop: CSVAVTGSTNEKLFF. Here the CDR3 DNA reads TGCAGCGTCGCGGTGACAGGGTCAACTAATGAAAAACTGTTTTTT.

The chain carries TRBV6-2 or TRBV6-3 and TRBJ1-2; D remains unclear. The CDR3 runs 13 residues. V was trimmed by 0 bases and J by 10 bases, leaving 12 bases between them. Per germline, CDR1 MNHEY and CDR2 SVGEGT. In DNA form, the CDR3 reads TGTGCCAGCAGTTACTCCTTCGACTCTCACTACACCTTC. Amino acid sequence: CASSYSFDSHYTF.

CDR3: CASSPRTPSLEETQYF. CDR3 nucleotide sequence: TGTGCCAGCTCACCAAGGACTCCCTCTCTAGAAGAGACCCAGTACTTC. V usage is TRBV18 and J usage is TRBJ2-5; maybe TRBD2 (5 bases). The ends were cut back, 2 bases at V and 3 bases at J, with 16 bases in the middle. From germline, CDR1 is KGHSH and CDR2 LQKENI. The CDR3 spans 16 residues. Full variable domain (rest looked up from reference TRBV18 and TRBJ2-5): NAGVMQNPRHLVRRRGQEARLRCSPMKGHSHVYWYRQLPEEGLKFMVYLQKENIIDESGMPKERFSAEFPKEGPSILRIQQVVRGDSAAYFCASSPRTPSLEETQYFGPGTRLLVL.

The V gene is TRBV9, the J gene TRBJ2-7; TRBD2 matches 14 bases. V was pared by 3 bases and J by 6 bases, with 5 bases of the junction left unmatched. The CDR3 is made up of 15 amino acids. Looked up from germline, CDR1 is SGDLS and CDR2 is YYNGEE. CDR3 nucleotides: TGTGCCAGCAGCGCCGGGACTAGCGGGGGTTTCGAGCAGTACTTC. Protein product: CASSAGTSGGFEQYF.

This chain uses TRBV7-2 with TRBJ2-1, with TRBD2 matching 10 bases. The CDR3 consists of 15 residues. Losses at the gene ends were 5 bases for V and 9 bases for J; bases not matched to a gene: 10. CDR1 and CDR2 from the germline V gene are SGHTA and FQGNSA. In DNA, the CDR3 is TGTGCCAGCAGCCCGAGCGGGGGGGCCCAGGTTGAGCAGTTCTTC. Translation: CASSPSGGAQVEQFF.

V gene TRBV9 combines with J gene TRBJ1-5, with a possible D match to TRBD1 (6 bases). Germline V gene data show CDR1 as SGDLS and CDR2 as YYNGEE. The V and J ends lost 3 bases and 3 bases respectively, with 10 bases between them. The CDR3 runs 14 residues. The CDR3 nucleotides read TGTGCCAGCAGCGCTGCAGGGGTCAATCAGCCCCAGCATTTT. Its translation: CASSAAGVNQPQHF.

The rearrangement joins TRBV10-3 to TRBJ2-5; D might be TRBD2 (5 bases). The CDR3 covers 15 residues. Germline CDR1 ENHRY, CDR2 SYGVKD. Trimming removed 0 bases from V and 2 bases from J, with 10 bases in between. This CDR3 reads CAISESGALQETQYF. CDR3 coding DNA: TGTGCCATCAGTGAGTCGGGAGCTTTACAAGAGACCCAGTACTTC.

V gene TRBV19 combines with J gene TRBJ2-7, with 9 bases identical to TRBD2. CDR1 is LNHDA and CDR2 is SQIVND in the germline V gene (reference sequence). Unmatched junction bases numbered 5, after V lost 3 bases and J lost 2 bases. The CDR3 is 15 residues long. The CDR3 nucleotides read TGTGCCAGTAGTATCGGCGGGGGGGCCACCTACGAGCAGTACTTC. Protein sequence: CASSIGGGATYEQYF.

The J gene is TRBJ1-3, the V gene TRBV7-2; D is unresolved. Trimming removed 5 bases at V and 0 bases at J, with 17 bases between. Germline V gene sequence: CDR1 SGHTA, CDR2 FQGNSA. The CDR3 is made up of 17 amino acids. CDR3 protein: CASSRAGGYSSGNTIYF. The CDR3 DNA is TGTGCCAGCAGCAGAGCCGGAGGGTACAGCTCTGGAAACACCATATATTTT.

The J gene is TRBJ2-5, the V gene TRBV7-2, with TRBD2 matching 7 bases. The junction had 6 bases not matched to a gene; V was cut back by 3 bases and J by 2 bases. The CDR3 totals 15 residues. Germline V gives CDR1 SGHTA, CDR2 FQGNSA. In DNA, the CDR3 is TGTGCCAGCAGCTTGGCGGCTAGCGGACAAGAGACCCAGTACTTC. It encodes CASSLAASGQETQYF.

The CDR3 loop is CASSPNTRSGNTIYF. Written as DNA, the CDR3 is TGTGCCAGCTCACCGAATACGCGCTCCGGAAACACCATATATTTT. This chain connects TRBV18 to TRBJ1-3; D uncertain. The V end lost 3 bases, the J end lost 4 bases, and 13 bases lay between the germline ends. The CDR3 has 15 residues. The V gene's germline CDR1 is KGHSH and CDR2 LQKENI.

Only a few counts were recorded for this clone. The chain uses TRBV19 and TRBJ2-7, with 7 nucleotides matching TRBD1. The CDR3 covers 15 residues. Unmatched junction bases numbered 6, after V lost 1 base and J lost 3 bases. Germline values: CDR1 LNHDA, CDR2 SQIVND (reference sequence). CDR3 residues: CASSIVTGQVYEQYF. The CDR3 DNA is TGTGCCAGTAGTATAGTGACAGGGCAAGTCTACGAGCAGTACTTC.